The entry below describes one TCR beta chain. Its antigen remains unidentified. The PCR contained 60 Vbeta and 13 Jbeta primers. In the authors' methods: Tens of millions of unique TCR beta chains, 10 million to 14 million shared, were counted in a later analysis. Some clones are missing from TCRdb's copy, which holds only in-frame ones; the method was immunoSEQ multiplex PCR. That table supplies the V and J calls and clone size; D and trimming were determined from the DNA. Altogether approximately 160,000 clones are present, roughly four fifths being singletons, with the ten largest covering 1.5% to 2%. The record originates from a study of cytomegalovirus exposure and HLA in healthy donors. Findings of the study overall: Analysis was performed later, and it showed HLA-associated TCR beta chains to be more clonally expanded than equally common others. Three of the chains that were CMV-associated were confirmed in vitro to be specific for CMV antigens.

This CDR3 has 16 residues. Germline CDR1 is MDHEN and CDR2 is SYDVKM. The V gene lost 3 bases and the J gene lost 0 bases, with 15 bases spanning the gap. The source is a woman under 30 in good health and CMV-seronegative. The sample taken for sequencing was PBMCs. This rearrangement joins TRBV28 to TRBJ2-7; weak D call: TRBD1 (6 bases). CDR3 amino acids: CASSFSRQVLSYEQYF. The CDR3 DNA reads as TGTGCCAGCAGTTTCTCCCGACAGGTTCTCTCCTACGAGCAGTACTTC.